A selection of T cell receptor beta chains follows, all from one sample in a study of blood T cell repertoires in COVID-19. Clones were sequenced by immunoSEQ multiplex PCR, and TCRdb holds only the in-frame ones, with some missing. Of fewer than 200,000 clones in the sample, 84% were seen once. The sequencing input was peripheral blood. The receptors stem from a middle-aged man who had recovered from COVID-19. Each CDR3 is given with its conserved first and last residue. Each record gives: D gene, J gene, V gene, CDR3 protein. A D gene is named only where the DNA matches it firmly.

d_gene: -; j_gene: TRBJ2-3; v_gene: TRBV16; CDR3aa: CASSQSDRGNTQYF
d_gene: -; j_gene: TRBJ2-3; v_gene: TRBV7-9; CDR3aa: CASSLGFGGVSTDTQYF
d_gene: TRBD1; j_gene: TRBJ1-6; v_gene: TRBV9; CDR3aa: CASSGTGSDSPLHF
d_gene: -; j_gene: TRBJ2-7; v_gene: TRBV28; CDR3aa: CASSLKRSSYEQYF
d_gene: TRBD1; j_gene: TRBJ2-1; v_gene: TRBV11-3; CDR3aa: CASSLRSGGVNEQFF
d_gene: -; j_gene: TRBJ2-7; v_gene: TRBV6-5; CDR3aa: CASVRDSITDEQYF
d_gene: TRBD1; j_gene: TRBJ1-5; v_gene: TRBV19; CDR3aa: CASSIDHSGRGHQPQHF
d_gene: TRBD2; j_gene: TRBJ2-1; v_gene: TRBV28; CDR3aa: CASSLGTSGYGEQFF
d_gene: -; j_gene: TRBJ2-1; v_gene: TRBV5-1; CDR3aa: CASRWLPPYNEQFF
d_gene: -; j_gene: TRBJ1-4; v_gene: TRBV7-8; CDR3aa: CASSLGRTTNEKLFF
d_gene: -; j_gene: TRBJ1-5; v_gene: TRBV27; CDR3aa: CASGRGAGQPQHF
d_gene: -; j_gene: TRBJ2-7; v_gene: TRBV12-3/TRBV12-4; CDR3aa: CASSGLVYEQYF
d_gene: -; j_gene: TRBJ1-1; v_gene: TRBV6-5; CDR3aa: CASRAAVGANTEAFF
d_gene: TRBD1; j_gene: TRBJ2-5; v_gene: TRBV4-1; CDR3aa: CASSLRGQETQYF
d_gene: -; j_gene: TRBJ1-1; v_gene: TRBV12-5; CDR3aa: CASGQRDTHTEAFF
d_gene: -; j_gene: TRBJ2-2; v_gene: TRBV30; CDR3aa: CAWRAGTSGELFF
d_gene: TRBD1; j_gene: TRBJ2-7; v_gene: TRBV19; CDR3aa: CASGRTGGSYEQYF
d_gene: TRBD2; j_gene: TRBJ2-1; v_gene: TRBV3-1/TRBV3-2; CDR3aa: CASSPTSGGTEQFF
d_gene: -; j_gene: TRBJ2-2; v_gene: TRBV6-2/TRBV6-3; CDR3aa: CASSWRVGGELFF
d_gene: -; j_gene: TRBJ2-2; v_gene: TRBV9; CDR3aa: CASSLSQGAGELFF
d_gene: -; j_gene: TRBJ1-4; v_gene: TRBV4-1; CDR3aa: CASSQDGAGWQKLFF
d_gene: -; j_gene: TRBJ2-1; v_gene: TRBV7-9; CDR3aa: CASSSQWNEQFF
d_gene: TRBD2; j_gene: TRBJ2-2; v_gene: TRBV6-1; CDR3aa: CATRAGVHTGELFF
d_gene: TRBD1; j_gene: TRBJ2-5; v_gene: TRBV20-1; CDR3aa: CSASGQGETQYF
d_gene: TRBD1; j_gene: TRBJ1-2; v_gene: TRBV6-5; CDR3aa: CATISGGTGFSGYTF
d_gene: TRBD1; j_gene: TRBJ2-6; v_gene: TRBV11-3; CDR3aa: CASSSQGAGSGANVLTF
d_gene: -; j_gene: TRBJ1-1; v_gene: TRBV4-3; CDR3aa: CASSQGPTLNTEAFF
d_gene: -; j_gene: TRBJ2-1; v_gene: TRBV7-2; CDR3aa: CASSLDRQLYNEQFF
d_gene: -; j_gene: TRBJ1-5; v_gene: TRBV13; CDR3aa: CASSQGDQPQHF
d_gene: -; j_gene: TRBJ1-6; v_gene: TRBV7-3; CDR3aa: CASSFRAVGSSYNSPLHF
d_gene: TRBD2; j_gene: TRBJ2-4; v_gene: TRBV28; CDR3aa: CASSYGPPGLAGLLAKNIQYF